These 24 T cell receptor beta chains were sequenced from one sample in a study of identical twins' blood T cells. TCRdb re-called the 5' RACE reads through MiXCR, storing one row per CDR3 protein. This table holds fewer than 450,000 distinct CDR3 sequences, roughly 28% found once. Sequencing input: PBMCs. The source is a woman aged 18-55 years in good health.

The chain is built from TRBV10-3 and TRBJ2-3; tentatively, D is TRBD1 or TRBD2 (5 bases each). Between the trimmed V and J ends, which lost 8 bases and 2 bases, there was a span of 17 bases. The CDR3 is made up of 15 amino acids. Germline lookup yields CDR1 ENHRY and CDR2 SYGVKD. The DNA of the CDR3 is TGTGCCATCGGTGGGGCAGTGGACTTCACAGATACGCAGTATTTT. The encoded protein is CAIGGAVDFTDTQYF.

Only a few counts were recorded for this clonotype. The chain combines TRBV4-1 with TRBJ2-3, with 7 bases lining up with TRBD2. The CDR3 is made up of 17 amino acids. Unmatched junction bases numbered 10, after V lost 3 bases and J lost 1 base. In germline, CDR1 is MGHRA, CDR2 YSYEKL. CDR3 in DNA: TGCGCCAGCAGCCATCTCCACCCTAGCGGCGGCACAGATACGCAGTATTTT. Translating gives CASSHLHPSGGTDTQYF.

Details on this clonotype: It may be a read error: a sequence one base away is much more abundant. CDR3 nucleotides: TGCAGCACACTGTCGGGGGTGGACACTGAAGCTTTCTTT. Its translation is CSTLSGVDTEAFF. This sequence joins TRBV29-1 and TRBJ1-1; D might be TRBD1 (5 bases). This CDR3 contains 13 residues. V was trimmed by 8 bases and J by 3 bases, leaving 16 bases between them. The germline gives CDR1 SQVTM, CDR2 ANQGSEA.

The table lists this clonotype with a few counts. The chain couples TRBV6-5 to TRBJ1-3, with a possible D match to TRBD1 (6 bases). Trimming left V 9 bases short and J 0 bases short, with 15 bases between. The CDR3 consists of 15 residues. Per germline, CDR1 MNHEY and CDR2 SVGAGI. The CDR3 loop is CASASWTASGNTIYF. In nucleotides, the CDR3 is TGTGCCAGTGCGTCGTGGACAGCCTCTGGAAACACCATATATTTT.

This clonotype has a count of ten or more. The J gene is TRBJ2-4, the V gene TRBV6-1; D is unclear. CDR1 is MNHNS and CDR2 is SASEGT in the germline V gene. There are 13 residues in the CDR3. Deletions cut 5 bases from V and 5 bases from J, with 10 bases between. The CDR3 reads CASSPALQNIQYF. CDR3 nucleotide sequence: TGTGCCAGCAGTCCCGCGCTCCAAAACATTCAGTACTTC.

V is TRBV7-2 and J is TRBJ2-7, with D possibly TRBD1 on 5 matching bases. There are 14 residues in the CDR3. The V end was cut by 0 bases, the J end by 1 base, with 7 bases between. CDR1 and CDR2 from the germline V gene are SGHTA and FQGNSA. The CDR3 loop reads CASSLAGVSYEQYF. The CDR3 DNA sequence: TGTGCCAGCAGCTTAGCAGGGGTATCCTACGAGCAGTACTTC.

This clonotype has ten or more counts. The V gene is TRBV7-8, the J gene TRBJ1-5; tentatively, D is TRBD1 (5 bases). Germline V gene lookup returns CDR1 SGHVS and CDR2 FQNEAQ. V dropped 3 bases and J dropped 6 bases, with 15 bases sitting between them. The CDR3 covers 15 residues. CDR3 region: CASSFFQGPSQPQHF. DNA of the CDR3: TGTGCCAGCAGCTTTTTCCAGGGCCCAAGTCAGCCCCAGCATTTT.

The chain employs TRBV3-1 and TRBJ2-3; D uncertain. CDR1 and CDR2 from the germline V gene are LGHDT and YNNKEL (reference sequence). V gave up 0 bases and J gave up 2 bases, with 6 bases separating them. This CDR3 comprises 14 residues. CDR3 sequence (DNA): TGTGCCAGCAGCCAAGAAGCTTACACAGATACGCAGTATTTT. Translating it yields CASSQEAYTDTQYF.

This clonotype has ten or more counts. The rearrangement joins TRBV29-1 to TRBJ1-2; D unresolved. The CDR3 spans 13 residues. Germline V gene data show CDR1 as SQVTM and CDR2 as ANQGSEA. V was cut by 0 bases and J by 1 base, with 6 bases left in between. CDR3: CSVEEGINYGYTF. The CDR3 DNA sequence: TGCAGCGTTGAAGAAGGGATTAACTATGGCTACACCTTC.

The chain carries TRBV20-1 and TRBJ2-1, with 11 positions matching TRBD2. Germline CDR1 is DFQATT and CDR2 is SNEGSKA (reference sequence). Trimming took 1 base from V and 0 from J; bases not matched to a gene: 2. CDR3 length: 16 residues. CDR3 sequence (DNA): TGCAGTGCTAGAGGGACTAGCGGGTTCTCCTACAATGAGCAGTTCTTC. It yields the protein CSARGTSGFSYNEQFF.

The rearrangement uses TRBV20-1 and TRBJ1-2; a possible D gene is TRBD1 (6 bases). The CDR3 is made up of 12 amino acids. Germline CDR1 and CDR2: DFQATT and SNEGSKA (reference sequence). The V gene lost 5 bases and the J gene lost 1 base, with 8 bases spanning the gap. Written as DNA, the CDR3 is TGCAGTGCTTACAGGGATAACTATGGCTACACCTTC. Its protein product is CSAYRDNYGYTF.

A remark on this clonotype: One end of the junction does not line up with germline, which may come from a read error. This chain connects TRBV7-9 to TRBJ2-2; no definite D call. The CDR3 runs to 14 residues. Germline V lookup: CDR1 SEHNR, CDR2 FQNEAQ (reference sequence). CDR3 in amino acids: CASGLKGRGGELFF. Written as DNA, the CDR3 is TGTGCCAGCGGCTTAAAGGGAAGAGGCGGGGAGCTGTTTTTT.

This clonotype was seen a handful of times. The chain couples TRBV21-1 to TRBJ1-4. TRBV21-1 is assigned pseudogene status. The CDR3 totals 14 residues. In DNA form, the CDR3 reads TGTGCCAGCAGCATTGAAGGACCTAATGAAAAACTGTTTTTT. It translates to CASSIEGPNEKLFF.

For the CDR3, the DNA is TGTGCCAGCAGCCAATCGGGACAGGGTGAAGCTTTCTTT. This translates into CASSQSGQGEAFF. The gene calls are TRBV14 and TRBJ1-1; 9 positions agree with TRBD1. Germline assignment: CDR1 SGHDN and CDR2 FVKESK. Germline trimming cut 2 bases from V and 7 bases from J; bases unmatched to any gene: 2. The CDR3 covers 13 residues.

J is TRBJ1-2 and V is TRBV12-3 or TRBV12-4; D uncertain. The CDR3 extends over 13 amino acids. V was shortened by 2 bases and J by 4 bases, with 8 bases between the two germline ends. The CDR3 DNA sequence: TGTGCCAGCAGTTTACGGACGGTCTATGGCTACACCTTC. As protein: CASSLRTVYGYTF.

This clonotype appeared a few times. V is TRBV7-2 and J is TRBJ1-3; 7 positions agree with TRBD1. The CDR3 is 14 amino acids. Per germline, CDR1 SGHTA and CDR2 FQGNSA. J lost 8 bases, V lost 4 bases, and 8 bases had no gene match. In DNA form, the CDR3 reads TGTGCCAGCAGCTCACGACAGGGTCCGGACACCATATATTTT. Its protein product is CASSSRQGPDTIYF.

The chain employs TRBV11-2 and TRBJ2-3, with 8 nucleotides matching TRBD2. The CDR3 consists of 15 residues. Per germline, CDR1 SGHAT and CDR2 FQNNGV. The junction had 8 bases not matched to a gene; V was cut back by 4 bases and J by 5 bases. Here the CDR3 DNA reads TGTGCCAGCAGCTCCCAAGGGACTAGAAGAGATACGCAGTATTTT. Protein sequence: CASSSQGTRRDTQYF.

This clonotype has ten or more counts. The chain combines TRBV6-1 with TRBJ1-2; D might be TRBD1 (6 bases). The CDR3 contains 12 residues. Germline CDR1 and CDR2: MNHNS and SASEGT. Trimming removed 7 bases from V and 8 bases from J, with 14 bases in between. CDR3 protein: CASNLGGQGYTF. The CDR3 coding sequence is TGTGCCAGCAATCTCGGTGGACAGGGCTACACCTTC.

The chain has TRBV6-5 and TRBJ2-7, with 9 nucleotides matching TRBD1. From germline, CDR1 is MNHEY and CDR2 SVGAGI. Trimming cost V 6 bases and J 5 bases; bases outside gene matches: 14. This CDR3 region has 16 residues. The CDR3: CASSNFRDRVSNEQYF. DNA for the CDR3: TGTGCCAGCAGCAATTTCCGGGACAGGGTATCTAACGAGCAGTACTTC.

This clonotype was counted only a few times. The rearrangement uses TRBV12-5 and TRBJ2-7; D gene unclear. The germline V and J ends were trimmed by 6 bases and 6 bases, with 9 bases remaining between them. Germline loops: CDR1 LGHNT, CDR2 FRNRAP. This CDR3 has 11 amino acids. CDR3: CASGTGSEQYF. DNA of the CDR3: TGTGCTAGTGGCACTGGCTCCGAGCAGTACTTC.

The chain is built from TRBV30 and TRBJ2-2, with D maybe TRBD2 (5 bases). CDR1 and CDR2 from the germline V gene are GTSNPN and SVGIG (reference sequence). The length of the CDR3 is 15 residues. Trimming took off 0 bases at V and 4 bases at J, with 12 bases between the two ends. Here the CDR3 DNA reads TGTGCCTGGAGTGTACGGCTAGCAAGCACCGGGGAGCTGTTTTTT. As protein: CAWSVRLASTGELFF.

The chain uses TRBV20-1 and TRBJ2-1; D gene unclear. Germline CDR1 is DFQATT and CDR2 is SNEGSKA (reference sequence). The CDR3 contains 10 residues. The V end lost 3 bases, the J end lost 8 bases, and 5 bases lay between the germline ends. The CDR3 spells CSARKDEQFF. The CDR3 region has the DNA TGCAGTGCTAGGAAAGATGAGCAGTTCTTC.

This clonotype has only a few counts. The chain's CDR3 is CSASGPVGGYTF. CDR3 sequence (DNA): TGCAGTGCTAGTGGACCAGTCGGAGGCTACACCTTC. This chain links TRBV20-1 with TRBJ1-2; D not certain. The CDR3 covers 12 residues. The germline V and J ends were trimmed by 3 bases and 8 bases, with 13 bases remaining between them. CDR1 DFQATT and CDR2 SNEGSKA come from the germline V gene (reference sequence).

The table lists this clonotype with a few counts. V is TRBV20-1 and J is TRBJ1-2, with D maybe TRBD1 (5 bases). V was clipped by 3 bases and J by 4 bases, with 12 bases between them. CDR1 and CDR2 from the germline V gene are DFQATT and SNEGSKA (reference sequence). The CDR3 sequence is 13 residues long. CDR3 protein: CSASGALGYGYTF. The CDR3 DNA reads as TGCAGTGCTAGTGGGGCCCTGGGCTATGGCTACACCTTC.